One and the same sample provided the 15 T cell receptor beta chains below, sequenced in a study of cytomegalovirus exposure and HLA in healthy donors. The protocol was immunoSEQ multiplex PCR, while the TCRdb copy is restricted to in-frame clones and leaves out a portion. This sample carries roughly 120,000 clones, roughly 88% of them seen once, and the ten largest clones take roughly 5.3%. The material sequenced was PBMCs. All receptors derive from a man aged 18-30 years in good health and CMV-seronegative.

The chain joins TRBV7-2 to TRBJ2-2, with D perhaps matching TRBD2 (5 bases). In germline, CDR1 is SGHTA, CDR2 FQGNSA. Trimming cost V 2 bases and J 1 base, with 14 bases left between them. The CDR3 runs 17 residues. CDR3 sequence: CASSLRTLPQNTGELFF. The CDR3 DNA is TGTGCCAGCAGCTTACGGACTCTCCCCCAGAACACCGGGGAGCTGTTTTTT. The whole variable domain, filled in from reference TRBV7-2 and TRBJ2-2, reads GAGVSQSPSNKVTEKGKDVELRCDPISGHTALYWYRQSLGQGLEFLIYFQGNSAPDKSGLPSDRFSAERTGGSVSTLTIQRTQQEDSAVYLCASSLRTLPQNTGELFFGEGSRLTVL.

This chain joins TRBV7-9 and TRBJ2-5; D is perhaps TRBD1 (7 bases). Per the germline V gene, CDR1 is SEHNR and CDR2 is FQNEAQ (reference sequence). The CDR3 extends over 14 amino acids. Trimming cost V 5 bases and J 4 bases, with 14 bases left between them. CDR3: CASSRRQGGETQYF. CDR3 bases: TGTGCCAGCAGCAGAAGACAGGGAGGAGAGACCCAGTACTTC. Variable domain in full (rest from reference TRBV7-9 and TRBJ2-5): DTGVSQNPRHKITKRGQNVTFRCDPISEHNRLYWYRQTLGQGPEFLTYFQNEAQLEKSRLLSDRFSAERPKGSFSTLEIQRTEQGDSAMYLCASSRRQGGETQYFGPGTRLLVL.

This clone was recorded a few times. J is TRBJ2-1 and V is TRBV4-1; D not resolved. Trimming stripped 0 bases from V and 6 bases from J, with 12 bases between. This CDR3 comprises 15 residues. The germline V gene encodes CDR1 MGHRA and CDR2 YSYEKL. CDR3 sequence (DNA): TGCGCCAGCAGCCAAGAACGCCTAGTCGGCAATGAGCAGTTCTTC. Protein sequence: CASSQERLVGNEQFF.

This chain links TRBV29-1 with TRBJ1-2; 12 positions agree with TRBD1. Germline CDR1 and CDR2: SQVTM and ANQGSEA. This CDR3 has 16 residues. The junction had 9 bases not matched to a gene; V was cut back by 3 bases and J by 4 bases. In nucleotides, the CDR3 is TGCAGCGTTGATTCTCGCCAGGGACAGGGGGCCTATGGCTACACCTTC. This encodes CSVDSRQGQGAYGYTF.

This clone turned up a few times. The CDR3 nucleotides read TGTGCCAGCAGTGAATTAACAGAAGGTACTGAAGCTTTCTTT. It translates to CASSELTEGTEAFF. The rearrangement joins TRBV2 to TRBJ1-1; D gene ambiguous. The CDR3 sequence is 14 residues long. Germline CDR1 SNHLY, CDR2 FYNNEI. V dropped 2 bases and J dropped 5 bases, with 12 bases sitting between them.

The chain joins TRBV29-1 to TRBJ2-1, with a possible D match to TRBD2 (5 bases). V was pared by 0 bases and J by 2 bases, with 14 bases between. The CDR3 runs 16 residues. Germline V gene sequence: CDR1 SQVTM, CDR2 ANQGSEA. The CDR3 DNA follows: TGCAGCGTTGAAGAGTGGGGAGACCTGACCTACAATGAGCAGTTCTTC. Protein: CSVEEWGDLTYNEQFF.

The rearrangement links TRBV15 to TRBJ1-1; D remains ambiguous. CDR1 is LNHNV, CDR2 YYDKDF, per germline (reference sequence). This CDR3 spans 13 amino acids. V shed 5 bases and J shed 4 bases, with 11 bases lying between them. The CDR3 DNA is TGTGCCACCAGCCGTAAGGGAGGCACTGAAGCTTTCTTT. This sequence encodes CATSRKGGTEAFF.

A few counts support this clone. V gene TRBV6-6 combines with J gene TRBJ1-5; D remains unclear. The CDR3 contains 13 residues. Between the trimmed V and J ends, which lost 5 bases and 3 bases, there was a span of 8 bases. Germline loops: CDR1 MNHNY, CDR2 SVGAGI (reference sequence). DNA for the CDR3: TGTGCCAGCAGTAACACTATCAATCAGCCCCAGCATTTT. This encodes CASSNTINQPQHF.

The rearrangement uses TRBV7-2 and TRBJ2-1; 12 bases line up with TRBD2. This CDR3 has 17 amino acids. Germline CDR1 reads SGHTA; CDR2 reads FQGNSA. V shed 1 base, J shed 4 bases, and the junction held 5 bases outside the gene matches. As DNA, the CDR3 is TGTGCCAGCAGCTTAGAAGGACTAGCGGGGCCATACAATGAGCAGTTCTTC. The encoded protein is CASSLEGLAGPYNEQFF.

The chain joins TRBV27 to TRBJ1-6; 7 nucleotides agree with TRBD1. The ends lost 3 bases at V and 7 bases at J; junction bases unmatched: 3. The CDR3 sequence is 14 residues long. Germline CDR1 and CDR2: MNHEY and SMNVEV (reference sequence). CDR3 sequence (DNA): TGTGCCAGCAGTTTCTGGGACAGAAATTCACCCCTCCACTTT. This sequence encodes CASSFWDRNSPLHF.

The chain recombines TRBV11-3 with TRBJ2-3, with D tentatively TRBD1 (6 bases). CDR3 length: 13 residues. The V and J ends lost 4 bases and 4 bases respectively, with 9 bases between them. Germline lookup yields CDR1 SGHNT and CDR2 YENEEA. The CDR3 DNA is TGTGCCAGCAGCTCCCAGGGGTCAGATACGCAGTATTTT. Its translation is CASSSQGSDTQYF.

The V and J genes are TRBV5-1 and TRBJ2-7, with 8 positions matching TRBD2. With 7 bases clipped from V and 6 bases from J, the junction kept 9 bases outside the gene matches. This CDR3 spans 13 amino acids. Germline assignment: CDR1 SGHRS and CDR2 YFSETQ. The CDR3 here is CASGGGPSREQYF. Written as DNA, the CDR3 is TGCGCCAGCGGCGGGGGGCCTAGCCGCGAGCAGTACTTC.

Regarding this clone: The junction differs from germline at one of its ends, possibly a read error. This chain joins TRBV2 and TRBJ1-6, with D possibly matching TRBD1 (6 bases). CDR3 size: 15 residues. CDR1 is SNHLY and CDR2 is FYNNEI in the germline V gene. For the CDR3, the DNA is TGTGCCACCAGTGAAATGTTAGGGGGTAATTCACCCCTCCACTTT. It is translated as CATSEMLGGNSPLHF.

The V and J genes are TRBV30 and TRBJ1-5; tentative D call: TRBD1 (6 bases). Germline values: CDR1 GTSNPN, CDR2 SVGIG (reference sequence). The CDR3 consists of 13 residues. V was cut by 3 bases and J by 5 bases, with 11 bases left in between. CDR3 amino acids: CAWSIQGDQPQHF. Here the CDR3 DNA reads TGTGCCTGGAGCATACAGGGAGATCAGCCCCAGCATTTT.

Here the CDR3 reads CASSPRGAQGNEQFF. The CDR3 bases are TGTGCCAGCAGCCCCCGGGGGGCGCAAGGTAATGAGCAGTTCTTC. The chain uses TRBV2 and TRBJ2-1; tentatively, D is TRBD2 (7 bases). The V gene lost 6 bases and the J gene lost 7 bases, with 19 bases spanning the gap. CDR3 size: 15 residues. Germline CDR1 is SNHLY and CDR2 is FYNNEI.